This T cell receptor beta chain was sequenced during a study of blood T cell repertoires in COVID-19. Libraries were prepared by immunoSEQ multiplex PCR; TCRdb keeps only in-frame clonotypes and omits some of them. In the table there are around 150,000 clones, 84% of which are singletons. CDR3 length: 13 residues. Trimming took 1 base from V and 13 from J; bases not matched to a gene: 7. Germline assignment: CDR1 MNHNS and CDR2 SASEGT. The sequence was obtained from a man in his thirties or forties with COVID-19, enrolled during active disease. The source material was peripheral blood. V is TRBV6-1 and J is TRBJ2-1; 7 bases align to TRBD1. CDR3 region: CASSEVQGVDQFF. The CDR3 nucleotides are TGTGCCAGCAGTGAAGTGCAGGGGGTCGATCAGTTCTTC.